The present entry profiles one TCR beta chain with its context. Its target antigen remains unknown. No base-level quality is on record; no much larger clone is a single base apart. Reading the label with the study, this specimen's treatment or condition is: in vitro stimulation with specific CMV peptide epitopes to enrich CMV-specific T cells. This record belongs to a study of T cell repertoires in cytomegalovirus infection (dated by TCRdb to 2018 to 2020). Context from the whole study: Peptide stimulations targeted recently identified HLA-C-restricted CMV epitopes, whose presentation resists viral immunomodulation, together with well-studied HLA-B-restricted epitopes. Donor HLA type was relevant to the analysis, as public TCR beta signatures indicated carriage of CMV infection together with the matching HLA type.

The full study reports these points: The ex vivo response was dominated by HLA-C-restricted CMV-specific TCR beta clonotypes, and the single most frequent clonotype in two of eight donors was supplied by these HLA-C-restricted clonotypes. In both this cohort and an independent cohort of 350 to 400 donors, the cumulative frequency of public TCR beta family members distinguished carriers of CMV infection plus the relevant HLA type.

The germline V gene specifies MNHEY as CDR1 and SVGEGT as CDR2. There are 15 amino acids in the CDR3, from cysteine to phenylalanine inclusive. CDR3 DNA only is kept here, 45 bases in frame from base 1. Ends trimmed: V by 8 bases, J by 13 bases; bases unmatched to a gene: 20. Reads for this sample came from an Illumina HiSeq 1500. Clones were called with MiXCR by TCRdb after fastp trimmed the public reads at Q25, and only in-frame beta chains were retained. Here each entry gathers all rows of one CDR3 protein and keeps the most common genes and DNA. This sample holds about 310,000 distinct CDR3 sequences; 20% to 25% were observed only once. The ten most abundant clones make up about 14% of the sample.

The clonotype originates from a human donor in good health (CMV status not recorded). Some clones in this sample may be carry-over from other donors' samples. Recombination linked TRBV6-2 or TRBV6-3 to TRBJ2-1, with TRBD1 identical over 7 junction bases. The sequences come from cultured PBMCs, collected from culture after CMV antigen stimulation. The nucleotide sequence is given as TGTGCCAGCTTGCCAACTCTTACCCCGGGACAGAGTCAGTTCTTC. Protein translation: CASLPTLTPGQSQFF.